These 10 T cell receptor beta chains share one sample of origin, sequenced in a study of cytomegalovirus exposure and HLA in healthy donors. The assay was immunoSEQ multiplex PCR, and TCRdb's table has in-frame clones only and misses some. The sample shows tens of thousands of clones, about 93% of them seen only once. Sequencing was carried out using PBMCs. All receptors come from a man aged 18-30 years in good health and CMV-seronegative.

The genes are TRBV7-9 and TRBJ1-4; a weak D match, TRBD1 (6 bases). The CDR3 spans 15 residues. V lost 1 base and J lost 3, with 9 bases in between. Looked up from germline, CDR1 is SEHNR and CDR2 is FQNEAQ (reference sequence). Here the CDR3 DNA reads TGTGCCAGCAGCTTAGAGGGGGTGGCTAATGAAAAACTGTTTTTT. Translation: CASSLEGVANEKLFF.

The chain recombines TRBV27 with TRBJ2-7, with a tentative D call TRBD1 (5 bases). Germline values: CDR1 MNHEY, CDR2 SMNVEV (reference sequence). Trimming pared 4 bases from V and 3 bases from J, leaving 7 bases between. There are 12 residues in the CDR3. The CDR3 here is CASSSQGYEQYF. CDR3 nucleotides: TGTGCCAGCAGTTCCCAGGGCTACGAGCAGTACTTC.

Only a few counts were recorded for this clone. The genes are TRBV14 and TRBJ2-7, with D possibly TRBD1 on 5 matching bases. Per the germline V gene, CDR1 is SGHDN and CDR2 is FVKESK. Trimming took 4 bases from V and 2 from J, leaving 15 bases between them. The CDR3 extends over 15 amino acids. The CDR3 protein is CASSRTLGAAYEQYF. CDR3 nucleotide sequence: TGTGCCAGCAGCCGTACATTAGGGGCGGCCTACGAGCAGTACTTC. Based on the CDR3 plus reference TRBV14 and TRBJ2-7, the full variable domain is EAGVTQFPSHSVIEKGQTVTLRCDPISGHDNLYWYRRVMGKEIKFLLHFVKESKQDESGMPNNRFLAERTGGTYSTLKVQPAELEDSGVYFCASSRTLGAAYEQYFGPGTRLTVT.

V usage is TRBV11-2 and J usage is TRBJ2-1, with 9 nucleotides matching TRBD1. The trim removed 3 bases at V and 8 bases at J, leaving 5 bases unmatched. The CDR3 extends over 14 amino acids. The germline CDR1 and CDR2 sequences are SGHAT and FQNNGV. The CDR3 nucleotides read TGTGCCAGCAGCTTCGGGACAGGGTTTTATGAGCAGTTCTTC. Residues: CASSFGTGFYEQFF. Using reference TRBV11-2 and TRBJ2-1 for the parts outside the CDR3, the full variable domain is EAGVAQSPRYKIIEKRQSVAFWCNPISGHATLYWYQQILGQGPKLLIQFQNNGVVDDSQLPKDRFSAERLKGVDSTLKIQPAKLEDSAVYLCASSFGTGFYEQFFGPGTRLTVL.

The chain couples TRBV6-1 to TRBJ2-3, with 13 positions matching TRBD2. Trimming removed 2 bases from V and 5 bases from J; junction bases left unmatched: 4. The germline V gene encodes CDR1 MNHNS and CDR2 SASEGT. The CDR3 spans 16 residues. The CDR3 bases are TGTGCCAGCAGTGAACCCGGGACTAGCGGGAAAGATACGCAGTATTTT. This gives the protein CASSEPGTSGKDTQYF.

V usage is TRBV4-1 and J usage is TRBJ2-7; D is possibly TRBD2 (5 bases). The V end lost 1 base, the J end lost 2 bases, and 12 bases lay between the germline ends. Germline CDR1 MGHRA, CDR2 YSYEKL. The CDR3 totals 15 residues. In DNA form, the CDR3 reads TGCGCCAGCAGCCAAGGAGGAGGAGGACCCTACGAGCAGTACTTC. It translates to CASSQGGGGPYEQYF.

The CDR3 coding sequence is TGTGCCAGCAGCTTGAGGGCAGGGGGCGCCTACGAGCAGTACTTC. Translating it yields CASSLRAGGAYEQYF. V is TRBV5-5 and J is TRBJ2-7, with 8 bases aligning to TRBD1. Germline trimming cut 1 base from V and 2 bases from J; bases unmatched to any gene: 5. Per the germline V gene, CDR1 is SGHKS and CDR2 is YYEKEE (reference sequence). The CDR3 contains 15 residues.

The chain combines TRBV5-1 with TRBJ1-4; D is possibly TRBD1 (6 bases). Germline-derived CDR1 and CDR2 are SGHRS and YFSETQ. The length of the CDR3 is 15 residues. Trimming took 1 base from V and 6 from J, leaving 13 bases between them. As DNA, the CDR3 is TGCGCCAGCAGCTTGTTTGGGGGGGGCGATGAAAAACTGTTTTTT. Translated: CASSLFGGGDEKLFF.

The V call is TRBV10-3, the J call TRBJ1-2; 8 bases are shared with TRBD1. The CDR3 is 12 amino acids. J gave up 4 bases and V 11 bases, and 6 bases lay outside the gene matches. CDR1 ENHRY and CDR2 SYGVKD come from the germline V gene. As DNA, the CDR3 is TGTGCCGTCAACAGGGGGTCCTATGGCTACACCTTC. It is translated as CAVNRGSYGYTF.

The J gene is TRBJ2-5, the V gene TRBV7-3; D might be TRBD1 (6 bases). CDR1 and CDR2 (germline): SGHTA, FQGTGA. The CDR3 consists of 15 residues. Deletions cut 0 bases from V and 5 bases from J, with 13 bases between. CDR3 sequence: CASSLTGNQGETQYF. The CDR3 DNA reads TGTGCCAGCAGCTTAACCGGTAACCAGGGGGAGACCCAGTACTTC.